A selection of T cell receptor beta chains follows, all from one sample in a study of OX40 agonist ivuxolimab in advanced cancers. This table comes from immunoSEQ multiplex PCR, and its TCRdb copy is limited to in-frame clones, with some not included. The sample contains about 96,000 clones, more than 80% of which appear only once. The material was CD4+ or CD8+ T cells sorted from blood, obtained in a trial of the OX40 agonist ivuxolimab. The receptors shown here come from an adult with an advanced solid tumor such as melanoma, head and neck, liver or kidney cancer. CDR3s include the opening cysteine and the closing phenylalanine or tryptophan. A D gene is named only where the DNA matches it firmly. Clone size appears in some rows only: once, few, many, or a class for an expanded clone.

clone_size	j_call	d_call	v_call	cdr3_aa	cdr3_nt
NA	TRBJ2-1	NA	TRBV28	CASTGTYNEQFF	TGTGCCAGCACCGGCACCTACAATGAGCAGTTCTTC
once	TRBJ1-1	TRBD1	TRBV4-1	CASSQFSGGPIETEAFF	TGCGCCAGCAGCCAATTCTCAGGGGGCCCAATCGAGACTGAAGCTTTCTTT
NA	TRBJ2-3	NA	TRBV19	CASNGRADLTDTQYF	TGTGCCAGTAACGGACGGGCAGACCTCACAGATACGCAGTATTTT
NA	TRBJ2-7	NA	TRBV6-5	CASSLAGGEQYF	TGTGCCAGCAGCCTTGCTGGGGGCGAGCAGTACTTC
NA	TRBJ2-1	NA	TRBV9	CASSVVQGISYNEQFF	TGTGCCAGCAGCGTAGTCCAGGGGATCTCCTACAATGAGCAGTTCTTC
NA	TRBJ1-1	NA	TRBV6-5	CASSWRNTEAFF	TGTGCCAGCAGTTGGAGGAACACTGAAGCTTTCTTT
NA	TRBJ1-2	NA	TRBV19	CASNPTSSANYGYTF	TGTGCCAGTAACCCCACATCCTCAGCTAACTATGGCTACACCTTC
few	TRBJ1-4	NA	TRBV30	CAWSEGVWLFF	TGTGCCTGGAGTGAGGGTGTTTGGCTGTTTTTT
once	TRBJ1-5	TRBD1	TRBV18	CASSPGTGGYQPQHF	TGTGCCAGCTCACCAGGGACAGGGGGCTATCAGCCCCAGCATTTT
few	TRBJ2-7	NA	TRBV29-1	CSASQGSSYEQYF	TGCAGCGCTTCGCAGGGGAGCTCCTACGAGCAGTACTTC
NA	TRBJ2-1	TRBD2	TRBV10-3	CAISGSGRADKGDEQFF	TGTGCCATCAGTGGTAGCGGGAGGGCCGATAAGGGGGATGAGCAGTTCTTC
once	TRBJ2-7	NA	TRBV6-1	CASKVGVGQYEQYF	TGTGCCAGCAAAGTAGGGGTGGGGCAATACGAGCAGTACTTC
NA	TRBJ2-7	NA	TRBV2	CASSLSSYEQYF	TGTGCCAGCAGCCTCAGCTCCTACGAGCAGTACTTC
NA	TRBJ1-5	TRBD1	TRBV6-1	CASNPDRGGQPQHF	TGTGCCAGCAATCCAGACAGGGGGGGACAGCCCCAGCATTTT
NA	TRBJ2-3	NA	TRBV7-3	CASSLGSGDTQYF	TGTGCCAGCAGCTTAGGGTCCGGCGATACGCAGTATTTT
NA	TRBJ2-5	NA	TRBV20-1	CSARDPSRLYF	TGCAGTGCTAGAGATCCTAGCCGACTCTACTTC
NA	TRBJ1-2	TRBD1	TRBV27	CASKAGGNGYTF	TGTGCCAGCAAGGCAGGGGGGAATGGCTACACCTTC
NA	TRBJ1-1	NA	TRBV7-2	CASSLAGTQNTEAFF	TGTGCCAGCAGCTTAGCTGGGACACAGAACACTGAAGCTTTCTTT
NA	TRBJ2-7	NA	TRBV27	CASMGISYEQYF	TGTGCCAGCATGGGCATTAGTTACGAGCAGTACTTC
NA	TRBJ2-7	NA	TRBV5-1	CASSLGMTVPYEQYF	TGCGCCAGCAGCTTGGGGATGACGGTTCCCTACGAGCAGTACTTC
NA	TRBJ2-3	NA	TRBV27	CASSPGSFTDTQYF	TGTGCCAGCAGCCCAGGGAGTTTCACGGATACGCAGTATTTT
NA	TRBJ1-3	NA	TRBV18	CASSPPLQAISGNTIYF	TGTGCCAGCTCACCACCGTTACAGGCTATCTCTGGAAACACCATATATTTT
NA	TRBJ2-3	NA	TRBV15	CATSTFILGGSTDTQYF	TGTGCCACCAGCACATTCATTCTGGGGGGTAGCACAGATACGCAGTATTTT
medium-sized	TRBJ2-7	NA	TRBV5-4	CASRVRVAEQYF	TGTGCCAGCAGGGTGCGAGTGGCCGAGCAGTACTTC
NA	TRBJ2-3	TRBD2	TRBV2	CASSPGGNENTQYF	TGTGCCAGCAGCCCGGGGGGGAATGAAAATACGCAGTATTTT
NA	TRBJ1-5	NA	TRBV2	CASSGFRYSNQPQHF	TGTGCCAGCAGTGGCTTCAGATATAGCAATCAGCCCCAGCATTTT
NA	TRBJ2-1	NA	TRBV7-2	CASSPNGSNEQFF	TGTGCCAGCAGCCCGAATGGAAGCAATGAGCAGTTCTTC
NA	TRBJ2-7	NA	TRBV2	CASSPISSNYEQYF	TGTGCCAGCAGTCCCATTTCTAGCAACTACGAGCAGTACTTC
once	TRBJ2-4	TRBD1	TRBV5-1	CASSALLGTGGDIQYF	TGCGCCAGCAGCGCCTTACTCGGGACAGGGGGTGACATTCAGTACTTC
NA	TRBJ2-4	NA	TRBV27	CASISPGRAKNIQYF	TGTGCCAGCATTTCCCCCGGCAGAGCCAAAAACATTCAGTACTTC
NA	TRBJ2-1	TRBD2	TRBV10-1	CASSGSGSRGEQFF	TGCGCCAGCAGTGGAAGCGGGAGCCGTGGTGAGCAGTTCTTC
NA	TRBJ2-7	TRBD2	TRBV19	CASSPAGGGRYEQYF	TGTGCCAGTAGTCCCGCGGGGGGGGGCCGGTACGAGCAGTACTTC
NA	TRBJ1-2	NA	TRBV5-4	CASSLAGTYGYTF	TGTGCCAGCAGCTTGGCCGGAACCTATGGCTACACCTTC
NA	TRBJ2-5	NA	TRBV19	CASSIMASDQETQYF	TGTGCCAGTAGTATCATGGCTAGCGACCAAGAGACCCAGTACTTC
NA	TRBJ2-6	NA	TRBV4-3	CASSPRQASSGANVLTF	TGCGCCAGCAGCCCTCGACAGGCTAGCTCTGGGGCCAACGTCCTGACTTTC
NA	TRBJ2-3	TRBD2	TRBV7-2	CASSPSGGNLNTQYF	TGTGCCAGCAGCCCCAGCGGGGGGAATCTGAATACGCAGTATTTT
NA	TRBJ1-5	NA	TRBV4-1	CASSQDPDQPQHF	TGCGCCAGCAGCCAAGATCCGGATCAGCCCCAGCATTTT
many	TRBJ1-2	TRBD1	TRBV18	CASSPGQETFF	TGTGCCAGCTCACCGGGACAGGAGACTTTCTTC
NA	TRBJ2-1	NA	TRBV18	CASSGKARDEQFF	TGTGCCAGCTCAGGAAAGGCTCGAGATGAGCAGTTCTTC
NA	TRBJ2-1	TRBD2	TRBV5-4	CASSDLSGTNEQFF	TGTGCCAGCAGCGACCTTAGCGGGACCAATGAGCAGTTCTTC
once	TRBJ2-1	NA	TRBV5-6	CASSLGGAPYNEQFF	TGTGCCAGCAGCTTGGGGGGGGCCCCCTACAATGAGCAGTTCTTC
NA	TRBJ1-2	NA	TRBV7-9	CASSLSAELYGYTF	TGTGCCAGCAGCTTATCGGCGGAACTCTATGGCTACACCTTC
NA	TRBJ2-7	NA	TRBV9	CASSYDRTPYEQYF	TGTGCCAGCAGCTATGACAGAACACCCTACGAGCAGTACTTC
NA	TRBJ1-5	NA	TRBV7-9	CATLVANQPQHF	TGTGCCACCCTCGTGGCCAATCAGCCCCAGCATTTT
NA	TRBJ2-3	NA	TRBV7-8	CASSLPPATDTQYF	TGTGCCAGCAGCTTACCCCCAGCCACAGATACGCAGTATTTT